Sequencing of this T cell receptor (beta chain) was carried out in a study of T cell repertoires in cytomegalovirus infection. Overall study context: Public signatures in TCR beta pointed to CMV infection and matching HLA type. Findings and caveats of the study: Clonotype analysis showed dominance of the ex vivo response by HLA-C-restricted CMV-specific TCR beta clonotypes. Based on cumulative public TCR beta family frequency, carriers of CMV plus the relevant HLA were identified.

The CDR3 is made up of 14 amino acids. Deletions cut 5 bases from V and 4 bases from J, with 12 bases between. Germline assignment: CDR1 SGHVT and CDR2 SQSDAQ. This clonotype was found a few times. Its target is not known. TCRdb reprocessed the reads with MiXCR, giving one entry per CDR3 protein. In the table there are hundreds of thousands of distinct CDR3 sequences, 11% of which are singletons. Sequenced input: PBMCs. The clonotype was recovered from a human donor in good health (CMV status not recorded). Some clones in this sample may be carry-over from other donors' samples. V is TRBV7-4 and J is TRBJ2-1, with D maybe TRBD1 (5 bases). The CDR3 sequence is CASSAGYQYNEQFF. Written as DNA, the CDR3 is TGTGCCAGCAGCGCAGGGTACCAATACAATGAGCAGTTCTTC.